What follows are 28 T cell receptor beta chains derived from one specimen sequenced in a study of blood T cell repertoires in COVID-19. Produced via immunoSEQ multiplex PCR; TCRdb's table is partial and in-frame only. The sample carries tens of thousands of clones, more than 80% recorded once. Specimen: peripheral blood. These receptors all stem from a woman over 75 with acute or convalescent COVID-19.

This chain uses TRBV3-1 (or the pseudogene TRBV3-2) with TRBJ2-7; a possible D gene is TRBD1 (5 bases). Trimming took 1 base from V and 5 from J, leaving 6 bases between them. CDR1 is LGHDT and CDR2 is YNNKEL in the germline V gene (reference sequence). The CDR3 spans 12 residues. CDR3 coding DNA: TGTGCCAGCAGCCAAGCAGGGAACGAGCAGTACTTC. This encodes CASSQAGNEQYF.

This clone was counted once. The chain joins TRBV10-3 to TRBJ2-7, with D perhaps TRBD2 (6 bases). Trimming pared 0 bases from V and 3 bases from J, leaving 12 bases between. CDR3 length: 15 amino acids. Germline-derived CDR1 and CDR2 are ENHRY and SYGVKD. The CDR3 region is CAISESGGSVYEQYF. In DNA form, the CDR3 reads TGTGCCATCAGTGAGTCGGGGGGATCCGTCTACGAGCAGTACTTC.

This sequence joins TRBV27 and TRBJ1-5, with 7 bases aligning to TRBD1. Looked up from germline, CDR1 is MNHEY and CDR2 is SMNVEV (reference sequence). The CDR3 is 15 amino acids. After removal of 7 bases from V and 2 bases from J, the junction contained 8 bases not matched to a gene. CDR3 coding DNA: TGTGCCAGCAAGGGACAGAGAATCCGCAATCAGCCCCAGCATTTT. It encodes CASKGQRIRNQPQHF.

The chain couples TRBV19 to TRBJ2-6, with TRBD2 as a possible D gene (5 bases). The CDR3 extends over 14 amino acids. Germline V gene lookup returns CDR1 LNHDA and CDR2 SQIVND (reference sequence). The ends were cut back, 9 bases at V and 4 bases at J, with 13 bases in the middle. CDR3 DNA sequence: TGTGCCAGCAAGGAGGATAGAGGGGCCAACGTCCTGACTTTC. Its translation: CASKEDRGANVLTF.

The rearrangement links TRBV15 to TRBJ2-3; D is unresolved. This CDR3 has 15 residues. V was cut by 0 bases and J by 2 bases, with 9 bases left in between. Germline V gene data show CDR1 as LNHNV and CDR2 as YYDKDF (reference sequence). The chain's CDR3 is CATSREQPPTDTQYF. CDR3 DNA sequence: TGTGCCACCAGCAGAGAACAGCCCCCCACAGATACGCAGTATTTT.

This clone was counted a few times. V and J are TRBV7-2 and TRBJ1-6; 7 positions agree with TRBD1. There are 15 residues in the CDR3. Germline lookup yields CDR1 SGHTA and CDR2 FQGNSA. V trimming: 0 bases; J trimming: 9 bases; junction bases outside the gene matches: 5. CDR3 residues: CASSLATGVGSPLHF. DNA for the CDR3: TGTGCCAGCAGCTTAGCTACAGGGGTGGGTTCACCCCTCCACTTT.

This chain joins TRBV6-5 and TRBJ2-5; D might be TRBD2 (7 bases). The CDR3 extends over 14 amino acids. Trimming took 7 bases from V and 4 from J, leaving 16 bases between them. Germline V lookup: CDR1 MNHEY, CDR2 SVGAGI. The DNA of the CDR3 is TGTGCCAGCACCAGCCCCGGGGGGCCAGAGACCCAGTACTTC. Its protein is CASTSPGGPETQYF.

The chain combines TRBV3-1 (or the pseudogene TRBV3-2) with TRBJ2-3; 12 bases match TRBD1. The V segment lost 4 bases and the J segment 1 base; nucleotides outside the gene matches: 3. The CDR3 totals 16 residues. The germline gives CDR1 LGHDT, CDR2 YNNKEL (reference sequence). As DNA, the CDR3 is TGTGCCAGCAGCCGACGGGACAGGGGGCGCACAGATACGCAGTATTTT. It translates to CASSRRDRGRTDTQYF.

The CDR3 loop is CATSSPGGTYNEQFF. CDR3 sequence (DNA): TGTGCCACTTCATCCCCGGGAGGGACATACAATGAGCAGTTCTTC. V gene TRBV19 combines with J gene TRBJ2-1; 8 positions match TRBD2. The CDR3 sequence is 15 residues long. Germline V CDR1 and CDR2: LNHDA, SQIVND (reference sequence). Trimming took 10 bases from V and 4 from J; bases not matched to a gene: 12.

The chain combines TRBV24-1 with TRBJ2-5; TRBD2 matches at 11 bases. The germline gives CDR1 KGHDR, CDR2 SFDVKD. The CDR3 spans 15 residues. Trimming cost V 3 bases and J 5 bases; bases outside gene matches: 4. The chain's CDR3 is CATSDLAGGSETQYF. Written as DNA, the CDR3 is TGTGCCACCAGTGATCTAGCGGGAGGATCCGAGACCCAGTACTTC.

Here the CDR3 reads CASNRDSGNTIYF. In DNA, the CDR3 is TGTGCCAGCAACAGGGACTCTGGAAACACCATATATTTT. The chain uses TRBV7-9 and TRBJ1-3, with D perhaps TRBD1 (6 bases). V was shortened by 7 bases and J by 0 bases, with 7 bases between the two germline ends. The CDR3 is 13 residues long. Germline V gene lookup returns CDR1 SEHNR and CDR2 FQNEAQ (reference sequence).

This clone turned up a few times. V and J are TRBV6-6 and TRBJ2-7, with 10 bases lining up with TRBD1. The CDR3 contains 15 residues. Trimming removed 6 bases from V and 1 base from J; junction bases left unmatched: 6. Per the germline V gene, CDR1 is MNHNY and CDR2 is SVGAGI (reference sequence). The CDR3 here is CASRAGTGASYEQYF. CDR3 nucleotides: TGTGCCAGCAGAGCCGGGACAGGGGCGTCCTACGAGCAGTACTTC.

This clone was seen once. DNA of the CDR3: TGTGCCAGCAGTACCCCGGGAGTTGAAGAGACCCAGTACTTC. Translated: CASSTPGVEETQYF. The V call is TRBV6-6, the J call TRBJ2-5; tentative D call: TRBD2 (6 bases). CDR1 is MNHNY and CDR2 is SVGAGI in the germline V gene (reference sequence). The CDR3 has 14 residues. With 5 bases removed from V and 3 bases from J, the gap between germline ends came to 13 bases.

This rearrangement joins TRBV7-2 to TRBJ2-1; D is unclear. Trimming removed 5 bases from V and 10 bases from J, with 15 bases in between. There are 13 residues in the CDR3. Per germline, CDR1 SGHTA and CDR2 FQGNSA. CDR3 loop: CASSLTTYVEQFF. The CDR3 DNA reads TGTGCCAGCAGCCTCACTACTTACGTCGAGCAGTTCTTC.

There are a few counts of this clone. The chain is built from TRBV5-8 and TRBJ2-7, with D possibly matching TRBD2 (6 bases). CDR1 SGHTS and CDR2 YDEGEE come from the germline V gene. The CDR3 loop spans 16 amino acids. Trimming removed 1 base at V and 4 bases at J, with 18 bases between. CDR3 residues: CASSLFMGGLRYEQYF. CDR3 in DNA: TGTGCCAGCAGCTTGTTTATGGGAGGTCTCAGATACGAGCAGTACTTC.

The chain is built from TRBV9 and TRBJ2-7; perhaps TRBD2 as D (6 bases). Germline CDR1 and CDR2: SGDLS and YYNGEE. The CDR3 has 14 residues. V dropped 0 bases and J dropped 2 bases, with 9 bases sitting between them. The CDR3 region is CASSVEAGTYEQYF. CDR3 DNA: TGTGCCAGCAGCGTAGAGGCGGGGACCTACGAGCAGTACTTC.

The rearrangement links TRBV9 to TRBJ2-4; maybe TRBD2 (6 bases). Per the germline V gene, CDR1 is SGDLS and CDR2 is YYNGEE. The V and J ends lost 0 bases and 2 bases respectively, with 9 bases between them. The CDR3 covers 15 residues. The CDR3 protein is CASSVEGGTKNIQYF. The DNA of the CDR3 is TGTGCCAGCAGCGTAGAAGGCGGGACCAAAAACATTCAGTACTTC.

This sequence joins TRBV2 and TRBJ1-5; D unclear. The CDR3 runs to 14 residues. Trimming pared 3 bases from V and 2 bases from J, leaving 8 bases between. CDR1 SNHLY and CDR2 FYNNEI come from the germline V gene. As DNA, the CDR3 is TGTGCCAGCAGTGAGAGGGCTCGCAATCAGCCCCAGCATTTT. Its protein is CASSERARNQPQHF.

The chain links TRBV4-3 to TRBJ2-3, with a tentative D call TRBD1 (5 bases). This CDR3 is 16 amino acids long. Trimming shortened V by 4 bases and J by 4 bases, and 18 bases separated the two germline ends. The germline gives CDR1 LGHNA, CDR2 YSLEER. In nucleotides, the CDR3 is TGCGCCAGCAGCCCCGCGACGGTTGCAGGGCCAGATACGCAGTATTTT. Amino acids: CASSPATVAGPDTQYF.

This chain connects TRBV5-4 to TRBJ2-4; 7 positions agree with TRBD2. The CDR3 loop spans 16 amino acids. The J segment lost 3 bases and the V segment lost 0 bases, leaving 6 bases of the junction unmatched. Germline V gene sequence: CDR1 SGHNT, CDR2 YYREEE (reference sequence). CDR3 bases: TGTGCCAGCAGCTTGGGGGGAGGGGTAGACAAAAACATTCAGTACTTC. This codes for CASSLGGGVDKNIQYF.

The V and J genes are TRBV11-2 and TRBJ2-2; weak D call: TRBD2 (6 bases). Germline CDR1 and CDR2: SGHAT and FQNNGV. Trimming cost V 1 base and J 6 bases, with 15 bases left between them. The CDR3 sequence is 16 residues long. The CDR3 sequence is CASSLVAGNPSGELFF. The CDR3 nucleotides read TGTGCCAGCAGCTTAGTTGCGGGGAATCCGTCCGGGGAGCTGTTTTTT.

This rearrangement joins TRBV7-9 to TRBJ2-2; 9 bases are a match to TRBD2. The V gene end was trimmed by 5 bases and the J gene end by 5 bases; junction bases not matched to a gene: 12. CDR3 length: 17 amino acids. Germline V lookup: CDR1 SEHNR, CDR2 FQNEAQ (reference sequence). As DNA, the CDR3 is TGTGCCAGCAGCCCCGAGGGCGGGAGGGCCGGGACCGGGGAGCTGTTTTTT. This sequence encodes CASSPEGGRAGTGELFF.

CDR3 residues: CASIKGPSSNQPQHF. The DNA for the CDR3 is TGTGCCAGCATAAAGGGGCCGAGCAGCAATCAGCCCCAGCATTTT. The chain links TRBV2 to TRBJ1-5; D is perhaps TRBD1 (5 bases). CDR1 is SNHLY, CDR2 FYNNEI, per germline. V dropped 7 bases and J dropped 1 base, with 14 bases sitting between them. The CDR3 loop spans 15 amino acids.

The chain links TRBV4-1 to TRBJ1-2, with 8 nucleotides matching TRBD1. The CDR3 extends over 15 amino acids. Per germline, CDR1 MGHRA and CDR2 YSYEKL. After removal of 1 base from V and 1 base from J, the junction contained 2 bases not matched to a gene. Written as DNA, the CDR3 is TGCGCCAGCAGCCAAGTCACAGGGGGTAACTATGGCTACACCTTC. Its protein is CASSQVTGGNYGYTF.

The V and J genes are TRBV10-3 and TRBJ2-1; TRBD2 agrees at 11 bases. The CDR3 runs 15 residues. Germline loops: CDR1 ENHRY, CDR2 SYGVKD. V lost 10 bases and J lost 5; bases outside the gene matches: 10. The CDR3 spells CATARLAGSNNEQFF. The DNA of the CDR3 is TGTGCCACCGCAAGACTAGCGGGAAGCAACAATGAGCAGTTCTTC.

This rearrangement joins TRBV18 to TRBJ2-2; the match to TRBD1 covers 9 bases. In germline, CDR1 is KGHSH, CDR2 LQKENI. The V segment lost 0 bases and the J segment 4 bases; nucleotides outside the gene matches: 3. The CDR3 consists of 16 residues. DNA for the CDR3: TGTGCCAGCTCACCACCTATACAGGGGGCCACCGGGGAGCTGTTTTTT. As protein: CASSPPIQGATGELFF.

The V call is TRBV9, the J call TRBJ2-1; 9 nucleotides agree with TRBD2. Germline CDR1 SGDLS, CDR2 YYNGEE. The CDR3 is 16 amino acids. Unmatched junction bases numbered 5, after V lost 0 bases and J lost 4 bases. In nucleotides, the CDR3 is TGTGCCAGCAGCGTAGGAAATAGCGGGAGTTACAATGAGCAGTTCTTC. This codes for CASSVGNSGSYNEQFF.

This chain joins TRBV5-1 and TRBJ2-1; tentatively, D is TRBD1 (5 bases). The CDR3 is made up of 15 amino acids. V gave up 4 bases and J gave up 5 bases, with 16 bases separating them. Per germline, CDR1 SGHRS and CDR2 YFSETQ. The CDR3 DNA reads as TGCGCCAGCAGCCCCAGGGCAGAAAGCAACAATGAGCAGTTCTTC. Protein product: CASSPRAESNNEQFF.